This TCR beta chain was captured by sequencing in a study of PD-1 blockade in classical Hodgkin lymphoma. Whole-study context: Every 2 weeks, patients got 3 mg/kg intravenous nivolumab. Broader study findings: Before treatment, complete responders showed about the same diversity as newly diagnosed patients. While CD8+ TCR diversity did not rise significantly by C4D1, CD4+ TCR diversity did.

V lost 5 bases, J lost 5 bases, and 6 bases stayed unmatched. This CDR3 comprises 15 residues. The germline CDR1 and CDR2 sequences are MDHEN and SYDVKM. Produced via immunoSEQ multiplex PCR; TCRdb's table is partial and in-frame only. The sample consists of 20,000 to 25,000 clones, around 64% of them appearing once. Relapse was seen in all patients after autologous stem cell transplantation, and brentuximab vedotin exposure was variable. Of note for this clone: No antigen is known for it.

The sample here was peripheral blood mononuclear cells (PBMCs), taken at baseline. The chain recombines TRBV28 with TRBJ2-3; 11 nucleotides agree with TRBD2. The receptor was derived from a human donor with classical Hodgkin lymphoma. CDR3 coding DNA: TGTGCCAGCAGTCCCCCTAGCGGGAGGCTAGATACGCAGTATTTT. It encodes CASSPPSGRLDTQYF.